This T cell receptor (beta chain) was captured in a study of CD4 T cells in relation to SARS-CoV-2 and coronaviruses. Libraries were prepared by immunoSEQ multiplex PCR; TCRdb keeps only in-frame clonotypes and omits some of them. The sample consists of fewer than 25,000 clones, around four fifths of them appearing once. With regard to this clone: Its specificity is not known.

The unexposed donors gave CD4+ T cells in about 2011-2018, prior to COVID-19. The cells were cultured for around ten days before CD4+ T cells were isolated. V shed 5 bases and J shed 5 bases, with 9 bases lying between them. The germline CDR1 and CDR2 sequences are MDHEN and SYDVKM. The CDR3 is 12 residues long. Sequences were obtained from CD4+ T cells from PBMCs, cultured in vitro. This TCR came from a human donor in good health. The chain uses TRBV28 and TRBJ1-1; D uncertain. The CDR3 region is CASSLPWTEAFF. The CDR3 nucleotides are TGTGCCAGCAGTCTACCGTGGACTGAAGCTTTCTTT.